What follows are 13 T cell receptor beta chains derived from one specimen sequenced in a study of early T cells in non-severe SARS-CoV-2 infection. From the 5' RACE reads, TCRdb called clonotypes with MiXCR, one entry per CDR3 protein. The sample records over 15,000 distinct CDR3 sequences, approximately 5.4% being singletons. The sample consisted of whole blood. These receptor sequences come from an adult who was a healthcare worker with PCR-confirmed SARS-CoV-2 infection or an uninfected control (not recorded which).

This clonotype was counted at least ten times. The CDR3: CASSLGRERRKTQYF. The CDR3 DNA reads as TGTGCCAGCAGCTTAGGGAGGGAGAGGAGAAAGACCCAGTACTTC. The V and J genes are TRBV7-8 and TRBJ2-5; weak D call: TRBD2 (6 bases). The V end lost 1 base, the J end lost 6 bases, and 15 bases lay between the germline ends. Germline assignment: CDR1 SGHVS and CDR2 FQNEAQ. The length of the CDR3 is 15 residues. The full variable domain, with the rest looked up from reference TRBV7-8 and TRBJ2-5, is GAGVSQSPRYKVAKRGQDVALRCDPISGHVSLFWYQQALGQGPEFLTYFQNEAQLDKSGLPSDRFFAERPEGSVSTLKIQRTQQEDSAVYLCASSLGRERRKTQYFGPGTRLLVL.

This clonotype was counted at least ten times. This chain uses TRBV6-5 with TRBJ2-5, with 13 bases identical to TRBD2. The CDR3 extends over 18 amino acids. After removal of 0 bases from V and 3 bases from J, the junction contained 7 bases not matched to a gene. Germline CDR1 reads MNHEY; CDR2 reads SVGAGI. CDR3 DNA sequence: TGTGCCAGCAGTTACTCCGGACTAGCGGGAGTGTTCAAAGAGACCCAGTACTTC. This encodes CASSYSGLAGVFKETQYF.

This clonotype has ten or more counts. The chain uses TRBV6-5 and TRBJ2-2; weak D call: TRBD2 (5 bases). Germline V gives CDR1 MNHEY, CDR2 SVGAGI. This CDR3 is built from 16 residues. V was pared by 2 bases and J by 1 base, with 11 bases between. CDR3 protein: CASSYGGSENTGELFF. The CDR3 DNA follows: TGTGCCAGCAGTTACGGCGGTAGCGAGAACACCGGGGAGCTGTTTTTT.

This clonotype was seen at least ten times. The V call is TRBV7-8, the J call TRBJ1-2, with 10 bases lining up with TRBD1. The CDR3 has 15 residues. Germline V gene sequence: CDR1 SGHVS, CDR2 FQNEAQ. J lost 2 bases, V lost 2 bases, and 2 bases had no gene match. The CDR3 spells CASSLTGQGNYGYTF. The CDR3 DNA follows: TGTGCCAGCAGCTTAACGGGACAGGGGAACTATGGCTACACCTTC.

This clonotype was counted at least ten times. The chain is built from TRBV5-8 and TRBJ1-3, with D uncertain. The CDR3 extends over 15 amino acids. Trimming took off 4 bases at V and 1 base at J, with 12 bases between the two ends. Germline V CDR1 and CDR2: SGHTS, YDEGEE. The CDR3 region is CASSQDEGSGNTIYF. DNA of the CDR3: TGTGCCAGCAGCCAGGACGAAGGTTCTGGAAACACCATATATTTT.

The V call is TRBV27, the J call TRBJ1-4; 10 bases agree with TRBD1. The V segment lost 7 bases and the J segment 8 bases; nucleotides outside the gene matches: 19. The CDR3 is 18 residues long. Germline CDR1 is MNHEY and CDR2 is SMNVEV (reference sequence). The CDR3 DNA follows: TGTGCCAGCACCCTTACGGGACAGGGGTATTTAGTCGTCGAAAAACTGTTTTTT. Protein: CASTLTGQGYLVVEKLFF.

This clonotype was counted at least ten times. The V gene is TRBV28, the J gene TRBJ2-7; 13 positions match TRBD2. Germline CDR1 MDHEN, CDR2 SYDVKM. The CDR3 has 14 residues. Germline trimming cut 5 bases from V and 5 bases from J; bases unmatched to any gene: 3. CDR3 protein: CASSPTSGRHEQYF. CDR3 in DNA: TGTGCCAGCAGTCCGACTAGCGGGAGGCACGAGCAGTACTTC.

This clonotype was observed a handful of times. The rearrangement joins TRBV5-1 to TRBJ2-5; maybe TRBD1 (5 bases). This CDR3 has 12 amino acids. Trimming pared 6 bases from V and 5 bases from J, leaving 11 bases between. CDR1 SGHRS and CDR2 YFSETQ come from the germline V gene. CDR3 bases: TGCGCCAGCACCCAGGGTACCGAGACCCAGTACTTC. The encoded protein is CASTQGTETQYF. The full variable domain, rest sourced from reference TRBV5-1 and TRBJ2-5, is KAGVTQTPRYLIKTRGQQVTLSCSPISGHRSVSWYQQTPGQGLQFLFEYFSETQRNKGNFPGRFSGRQFSNSRSEMNVSTLELGDSALYLCASTQGTETQYFGPGTRLLVL.

This clonotype was seen many times. The V call is TRBV29-1, the J call TRBJ2-3; 15 nucleotides match TRBD2. Germline V lookup: CDR1 SQVTM, CDR2 ANQGSEA. The V gene end was trimmed by 6 bases and the J gene end by 6 bases; junction bases not matched to a gene: 7. The CDR3 contains 15 residues. Written as DNA, the CDR3 is TGCAGCGTCGGGGGACTAGCGGGAGGAGCGGATACGCAGTATTTT. This encodes CSVGGLAGGADTQYF.

This clonotype showed up many times. The J gene is TRBJ2-1, the V gene TRBV29-1, with TRBD2 matching 9 bases. CDR3 length: 13 amino acids. Unmatched junction bases numbered 3, after V lost 4 bases and J lost 5 bases. Germline assignment: CDR1 SQVTM and CDR2 ANQGSEA. For the CDR3, the DNA is TGCAGCGTTGCGACTAGCGGAAACAATGAGCAGTTCTTC. This gives the protein CSVATSGNNEQFF.

This clonotype was recorded at least ten times. The chain carries TRBV5-1 and TRBJ2-7; 8 bases map to TRBD1. The CDR3 runs 14 residues. V shed 4 bases, J shed 0 bases, and the junction held 3 bases outside the gene matches. In germline, CDR1 is SGHRS, CDR2 YFSETQ. As DNA, the CDR3 is TGCGCCAGCAGCCGACAGGGGAGCTCCTACGAGCAGTACTTC. Amino acids: CASSRQGSSYEQYF.

V and J are TRBV6-5 and TRBJ2-7; TRBD1 aligns across 7 bases. The length of the CDR3 is 11 residues. From germline, CDR1 is MNHEY and CDR2 SVGAGI. The trim removed 6 bases at V and 4 bases at J, leaving 0 bases unmatched. CDR3 amino acids: CASRTGYEQYV. CDR3 sequence (DNA): TGTGCCAGCAGGACAGGGTACGAGCAGTACGTC.

This clonotype was counted between two and nine times. The V call is TRBV11-2, the J call TRBJ1-3; unclear D gene. V was clipped by 5 bases and J by 6 bases, with 11 bases between them. CDR1 is SGHAT, CDR2 FQNNGV, per germline. This CDR3 is built from 13 residues. CDR3 in DNA: TGTGCCAGCAGCAAAATCGGGCAAAACACCATATATTTT. Residues: CASSKIGQNTIYF.